The next 28 T cell receptor beta chains were all read from a single sample in a study of Ad26.COV2.S vaccination and SARS-CoV-2 variants. Assay used: immunoSEQ multiplex PCR; TCRdb lists only in-frame clones, some missing. The sample shows 330,000 or so clones, about 90% of them seen only once. Treatment denoted: roughly 19 received Ad26.COV2.S at low or high dose, single or two shots; about 5 received placebo; per-sample allocation not given. Day 63 following the first vaccine or placebo injection was when the samples were taken. Sequences were derived from peripheral blood, sampled in a trial of Ad26.COV2.S vaccine versus placebo. All receptors come from a person aged 18 to 59 who received the Ad26.COV2.S COVID-19 vaccine or a placebo.

The chain uses TRBV6-6 and TRBJ1-4; tentative D call: TRBD1 (6 bases). The CDR3 runs to 14 residues. V lost 5 bases and J 8 bases, leaving 15 bases between the germline ends. Germline CDR1 reads MNHNY; CDR2 reads SVGAGI (reference sequence). The CDR3 nucleotides read TGTGCCAGCAGTAGGGGGTTGTTCGGGGAAAAACTGTTTTTT. This translates into CASSRGLFGEKLFF.

This clone was observed once. J is TRBJ1-1 and V is TRBV7-2; no definite D call. V gave up 1 base and J gave up 3 bases, with 6 bases separating them. Germline V gene lookup returns CDR1 SGHTA and CDR2 FQGNSA. The CDR3 runs 13 residues. The CDR3 region has the DNA TGTGCCAGCAGCTTAGATCGGTACACTGAAGCTTTCTTT. This sequence encodes CASSLDRYTEAFF.

This sequence joins TRBV19 and TRBJ1-6; TRBD1 is a possible D gene (5 bases). This CDR3 comprises 15 residues. V lost 5 bases and J lost 7, with 15 bases in between. CDR1 and CDR2 from the germline V gene are LNHDA and SQIVND (reference sequence). CDR3 in DNA: TGTGCCAGTAGTCCGAGGTGGGGGAAGAATTCACCCCTCCACTTT. It translates to CASSPRWGKNSPLHF.

J is TRBJ1-2 and V is TRBV27; D uncertain. The CDR3 is made up of 14 amino acids. Germline-derived CDR1 and CDR2 are MNHEY and SMNVEV (reference sequence). Trimming cost V 0 bases and J 4 bases, with 9 bases left between them. The CDR3 loop reads CASSLSAGTYGYTF. In nucleotides, the CDR3 is TGTGCCAGCAGTTTATCGGCAGGCACCTATGGCTACACCTTC.

This clone was detected only once. This rearrangement joins TRBV7-3 to TRBJ2-2, with a possible D match to TRBD2 (5 bases). In germline, CDR1 is SGHTA, CDR2 FQGTGA. V lost 5 bases and J lost 8, with 15 bases in between. This CDR3 contains 14 residues. The chain's CDR3 is CASSLGLAIGELFF. DNA of the CDR3: TGTGCCAGCAGCCTCGGGCTAGCCATAGGGGAGCTGTTTTTT.

The chain combines TRBV3-1 (or the pseudogene TRBV3-2) with TRBJ1-4, with TRBD1 as a possible D gene (6 bases). The CDR3 has 14 residues. Trimming cost V 3 bases and J 4 bases, with 9 bases left between them. CDR1 and CDR2 from the germline V gene are LGHDT and YNNKEL (reference sequence). CDR3 coding DNA: TGTGCCAGCAGCCAGACAGGAAATAATGAAAAACTGTTTTTT. Translated, it gives CASSQTGNNEKLFF.

Written as DNA, the CDR3 is TGTGCCAGTAGTACCCGGAAAGGACGGATGAACACTGAAGCTTTCTTT. It yields the protein CASSTRKGRMNTEAFF. The chain carries TRBV19 and TRBJ1-1; D not resolved. With 4 bases removed from V and 0 bases from J, the gap between germline ends came to 15 bases. Germline-derived CDR1 and CDR2 are LNHDA and SQIVND (reference sequence). This CDR3 region has 16 residues.

The chain links TRBV5-1 to TRBJ1-2, with D maybe TRBD1 (6 bases). This CDR3 is built from 16 residues. V lost 0 bases, J lost 2 bases, and 14 bases lay in between. Germline CDR1 is SGHRS and CDR2 is YFSETQ. The chain's CDR3 is CASSLAAPTGNYGYTF. CDR3 nucleotide sequence: TGCGCCAGCAGCTTGGCCGCCCCAACAGGGAACTATGGCTACACCTTC.

The chain couples TRBV19 to TRBJ1-3; D is perhaps TRBD1 (5 bases). The CDR3 length is 15 residues. V dropped 9 bases and J dropped 0 bases, with 15 bases sitting between them. Germline assignment: CDR1 LNHDA and CDR2 SQIVND (reference sequence). CDR3 in DNA: TGTGCCAGGCGTAGAGGGGACGACTCTGGAAACACCATATATTTT. Protein product: CARRRGDDSGNTIYF.

This chain uses TRBV19 with TRBJ1-6; TRBD1 agrees at 7 bases. This CDR3 has 16 residues. V lost 3 bases, J lost 2 bases, and 4 bases stayed unmatched. Germline-derived CDR1 and CDR2 are LNHDA and SQIVND (reference sequence). CDR3 nucleotides: TGTGCCAGTAGTATGACAGGGTTCACCTATAATTCACCCCTCCACTTT. It is translated as CASSMTGFTYNSPLHF.

The rearrangement links TRBV7-2 to TRBJ1-5; perhaps TRBD1 as D (6 bases). V lost 4 bases, J lost 4 bases, and 14 bases lay in between. The germline gives CDR1 SGHTA, CDR2 FQGNSA. The CDR3 extends over 15 amino acids. The DNA for the CDR3 is TGTGCCAGCAGCTCCCAGACAGGCGAGAATCAGCCCCAGCATTTT. Protein product: CASSSQTGENQPQHF.

The rearrangement uses TRBV6-2 or TRBV6-3 and TRBJ1-1; the D gene is possibly TRBD1 (5 bases). The germline CDR1 and CDR2 sequences are MNHEY and SVGEGT. Trimming cost V 4 bases and J 5 bases, with 11 bases left between them. CDR3 length equals 13 residues. CDR3 residues: CASSWPGMTEAFF. The CDR3 nucleotides are TGTGCCAGCAGTTGGCCAGGGATGACTGAAGCTTTCTTT.

This clone was detected only once. V and J are TRBV19 and TRBJ2-1; D is unclear. The germline gives CDR1 LNHDA, CDR2 SQIVND (reference sequence). The CDR3 is made up of 15 amino acids. V gave up 0 bases and J gave up 4 bases, with 10 bases separating them. The CDR3: CASSIDRWRYNEQFF. The CDR3 coding sequence is TGTGCCAGTAGTATAGATCGGTGGAGATACAATGAGCAGTTCTTC.

As concerns this clone: Other DNA variants within this sample encode the same CDR3. This chain uses TRBV27 with TRBJ2-2, with a possible D match to TRBD2 (5 bases). This CDR3 region has 13 residues. Trimming pared 5 bases from V and 5 bases from J, leaving 9 bases between. Germline loops: CDR1 MNHEY, CDR2 SMNVEV (reference sequence). Here the CDR3 DNA reads TGTGCCAGCAGTCTACGGGGAACCGGGGAGCTGTTTTTT. Translation gives CASSLRGTGELFF.

In DNA form, the CDR3 reads TGTGCCAGCAGCTGGGTGGGTGGGGCCTACGAGCAGTACTTC. Translated, it gives CASSWVGGAYEQYF. The chain is built from TRBV11-2 and TRBJ2-7; D remains unclear. Germline V CDR1 and CDR2: SGHAT, FQNNGV. This CDR3 has 14 amino acids. V lost 4 bases and J 2 bases, leaving 12 bases between the germline ends. Filled out from reference TRBV11-2 and TRBJ2-7, the complete variable domain reads EAGVAQSPRYKIIEKRQSVAFWCNPISGHATLYWYQQILGQGPKLLIQFQNNGVVDDSQLPKDRFSAERLKGVDSTLKIQPAKLEDSAVYLCASSWVGGAYEQYFGPGTRLTVT.

The chain is built from TRBV4-3 and TRBJ1-3, with D maybe TRBD1 (5 bases). Trimming took off 4 bases at V and 0 bases at J, with 16 bases between the two ends. Germline V gene lookup returns CDR1 LGHNA and CDR2 YSLEER. This CDR3 contains 17 residues. For the CDR3, the DNA is TGCGCCAGCAGCCTCTTCGGTGGGGGATTCTCTGGAAACACCATATATTTT. As protein: CASSLFGGGFSGNTIYF.

The chain combines TRBV9 with TRBJ2-2, with 13 bases aligning to TRBD2. The V gene's germline CDR1 is SGDLS and CDR2 YYNGEE. The CDR3 has 16 residues. V dropped 3 bases and J dropped 6; count of bases not matched to a gene: 5. CDR3: CASSDGTSGISGELFF. The CDR3 DNA sequence: TGTGCCAGCAGCGATGGGACTAGCGGGATATCCGGGGAGCTGTTTTTT.

The chain combines TRBV7-2 with TRBJ2-5; 8 bases are shared with TRBD1. Losses at the gene ends were 5 bases for V and 5 bases for J; bases not matched to a gene: 7. Germline CDR1 reads SGHTA; CDR2 reads FQGNSA. The length of the CDR3 is 14 residues. The CDR3 spells CASSQQGGWETQYF. The CDR3 nucleotides read TGTGCCAGCAGCCAACAGGGGGGCTGGGAGACCCAGTACTTC.

The chain couples TRBV5-1 to TRBJ1-2; maybe TRBD1 (6 bases). The V end was cut by 1 base, the J end by 5 bases, with 15 bases between. Germline V gene lookup returns CDR1 SGHRS and CDR2 YFSETQ. This CDR3 has 15 residues. CDR3 bases: TGCGCCAGCAGCTTGAATGCCCAGGGGTCGTATGGCTACACCTTC. It encodes CASSLNAQGSYGYTF.

This chain joins TRBV13 and TRBJ2-5; D ambiguous. This CDR3 is built from 15 residues. In germline, CDR1 is PRHDT, CDR2 FYEKMQ (reference sequence). Trimming removed 5 bases at V and 5 bases at J, with 18 bases between. CDR3 DNA: TGTGCCAGCAGCAACGGACGGCCCACTGGGGAGACCCAGTACTTC. Encoded protein: CASSNGRPTGETQYF.

Only a few counts were recorded for this clone. V gene TRBV5-4 combines with J gene TRBJ1-6, with TRBD1 matching over 7 bases. V dropped 7 bases and J dropped 9; count of bases not matched to a gene: 16. The CDR3 sequence is 16 residues long. The germline V gene encodes CDR1 SGHNT and CDR2 YYREEE (reference sequence). CDR3 sequence: CASSATTGLLVSPLHF. In nucleotides, the CDR3 is TGTGCCAGCTCCGCTACGACAGGGTTGCTGGTTTCACCCCTCCACTTT.

The chain links TRBV15 to TRBJ2-3; possibly TRBD1 for D (6 bases). The V gene's germline CDR1 is LNHNV and CDR2 YYDKDF (reference sequence). The length of the CDR3 is 14 residues. V lost 5 bases and J lost 6, with 15 bases in between. This CDR3 is CATSGGLGADTQYF. In DNA form, the CDR3 reads TGTGCCACCAGCGGTGGGTTGGGGGCTGATACGCAGTATTTT.

This chain uses TRBV19 with TRBJ1-1, with TRBD1 identical over 9 bases. Germline values: CDR1 LNHDA, CDR2 SQIVND (reference sequence). V was pared by 6 bases and J by 1 base, with 12 bases of the junction left unmatched. The CDR3 covers 17 residues. The CDR3 DNA follows: TGTGCCAGTAGCTGGTCGCCGGGACAGGGATGGAACACTGAAGCTTTCTTT. This codes for CASSWSPGQGWNTEAFF.

As regards this clone: The junction departs from the called germline gene at one end, perhaps through a read error. The rearrangement joins TRBV3-1 (or the pseudogene TRBV3-2) to TRBJ1-2; the D is unclear. This CDR3 is built from 11 residues. CDR1 is LGHDT, CDR2 YNNKEL, per germline (reference sequence). The CDR3 DNA reads as TGTGCCAGCAGCCAAGAATATGCCTACACCTTC. It yields the protein CASSQEYAYTF.

V is TRBV5-1 and J is TRBJ1-1, with unresolved D. V lost 6 bases, J lost 1 base, and 13 bases lay in between. CDR3 length: 14 residues. Germline V gives CDR1 SGHRS, CDR2 YFSETQ. CDR3 in DNA: TGCGCCAGCAATACGGCGGGCGGGAACACTGAAGCTTTCTTT. Amino acids: CASNTAGGNTEAFF.

The V and J genes are TRBV12-5 and TRBJ2-2, with TRBD1 identical over 7 bases. Trimming cost V 5 bases and J 3 bases; bases outside gene matches: 12. Germline CDR1 reads LGHNT; CDR2 reads FRNRAP. This CDR3 has 17 amino acids. The CDR3 region is CASGPGGGSHYTGELFF. Written as DNA, the CDR3 is TGTGCTAGTGGTCCAGGGGGTGGGAGTCACTACACCGGGGAGCTGTTTTTT.

This sequence joins TRBV25-1 and TRBJ1-2; 7 positions agree with TRBD1. The junction had 14 bases not matched to a gene; V was cut back by 3 bases and J by 7 bases. Germline V gene data show CDR1 as MGHDK and CDR2 as SYGVNS. The CDR3 covers 16 residues. As DNA, the CDR3 is TGTGCCAGCAGTGAGGTAGGGGGCGAGCTGTATTCTGGCTACACCTTC. Translation: CASSEVGGELYSGYTF.

The rearrangement joins TRBV6-6 to TRBJ1-1, with a weak D call TRBD1 (6 bases). The CDR3 contains 14 residues. The V end lost 4 bases, the J end lost 4 bases, and 13 bases lay between the germline ends. CDR1 MNHNY and CDR2 SVGAGI come from the germline V gene (reference sequence). Here the CDR3 reads CASSSDSSGTEAFF. The DNA of the CDR3 is TGTGCCAGCAGTTCGGACAGCAGCGGCACTGAAGCTTTCTTT.